This TCR beta chain appears in the sequencing data of a study of monozygotic twins with inflammatory bowel disease. Worth noting for this clonotype: What it binds is unknown.

Germline V gene lookup returns CDR1 SQVTM and CDR2 ANQGSEA. There are 14 residues in the CDR3. Study-level findings and limits: Varied immunosuppressive treatments among patients may have increased repertoire variability.

Per-sample cDNA came from eight separate reactions. Template-switch reactions added UMIs with a 6-nucleotide sample barcode. For each CDR3 protein, TCRdb gives one entry from its re-call of the 5' RACE reads, without DNA. Recorded for this sample: under 350,000 distinct CDR3 sequences. V is TRBV29-1 and J is TRBJ2-3; TCRdb's D call, TRBD1, is unchecked because there is no DNA. This receptor was taken from a human donor with ulcerative colitis or Crohn's disease, or a healthy co-twin of an affected twin (not recorded which). Material for sequencing was blood. CDR3 region: CSVARTGHTDTQYF.